This T cell receptor beta chain originates from a study of blood T cell repertoires in COVID-19. Turning to the study itself: T cells, B-cell-depleted T cells, or PBMCs provided the cDNA or gDNA that served as material.

Using immunoSEQ multiplex PCR, the repertoire was profiled, and TCRdb retains in-frame clones only, with some absent. The sample lists about 230,000 clones, 65% to 90% occurring once. In germline, CDR1 is LNHDA, CDR2 SQIVND (reference sequence). Trimming cost V 4 bases and J 0 bases; bases outside gene matches: 5. The CDR3 runs 16 residues. The Seattle patients joined while their infection was active and were tracked longitudinally afterward. The source is a man aged 50 to 60 with COVID-19, enrolled during active disease. Specimen: peripheral blood. The rearrangement links TRBV19 to TRBJ2-3; TRBD2 matches 9 bases. The CDR3 nucleotides are TGTGCCAGTAGTACTAGACTAGCGGCTAGCACAGATACGCAGTATTTT. Amino acid sequence: CASSTRLAASTDTQYF.